These T cell receptor beta chains were read from a single sample in a study of blood T cell repertoires in COVID-19. Assay used: immunoSEQ multiplex PCR; TCRdb lists only in-frame clones, some missing. The sample consists of roughly 190,000 clones, about nine tenths of them appearing once. The sequencing sample was made of peripheral blood. Source of these receptors: a man aged 45 to 65 with acute or convalescent COVID-19. CDR3s include the opening cysteine and the closing phenylalanine or tryptophan. The listing skips clone size in some rows; elsewhere it reads once, few, many or a size class.

j_call,clone_size,v_call,cdr3_aa
TRBJ2-2,.,TRBV5-5,CASSLTTSGGWTGELFF
TRBJ1-3,.,TRBV4-3,CASSQKSRGFTGNTIYF
TRBJ1-2,.,TRBV7-9,CASNSGYGYTF
TRBJ2-5,once,TRBV6-2/TRBV6-3,CASSPGGLAGQETQYF
TRBJ1-2,.,TRBV5-1,CASSLDVTADYGYTF
TRBJ2-7,.,TRBV29-1,CSVEGTSRYEQYF
TRBJ1-4,.,TRBV5-1,CASSSQGVSEKLFF
TRBJ2-1,.,TRBV6-5,CASSPRYNEQFF
TRBJ1-5,.,TRBV7-9,CASSRRQGADQPQHF
TRBJ2-7,few,TRBV5-6,CASSWPGLGRDEQYF
TRBJ1-4,.,TRBV12-2,CASRFRDRHTNEKLFF
TRBJ1-2,.,TRBV9,CASSLDGERPYGYTF
TRBJ1-1,.,TRBV28,CASRQNTEAFF
TRBJ2-3,.,TRBV6-5,CASSYLTGADTQYF
TRBJ2-1,.,TRBV11-2,CASSLTGTAYNEQFF
TRBJ2-2,.,TRBV24-1,CATSARANTGELFF
TRBJ1-5,once,TRBV19,CASNLGLGQPQHF
TRBJ2-7,.,TRBV7-3,CASSLSGLGSNEQYF
TRBJ1-5,.,TRBV30,CAWSAQGSFGQPQHF
TRBJ1-3,few,TRBV11-2,CASSLGGQPGISGNTIYF
TRBJ1-1,.,TRBV21-1,CASSPAGTGGADTEAFF
TRBJ2-7,.,TRBV24-1,CATSDLGQGGEQYF
TRBJ2-1,.,TRBV6-5,CASRRDSFNEQFF
TRBJ2-3,.,TRBV5-1,CASSFVAGGSTDTQYF
TRBJ1-4,.,TRBV3-1/TRBV3-2,CASSLQGLANEKLFF
TRBJ1-1,.,TRBV5-1,CASSLNRALNTEAFF
TRBJ2-1,.,TRBV3-1/TRBV3-2,CASSRPLRDTLYNEQFF
TRBJ2-1,.,TRBV19,CASSMGGTGPQYEQFF
TRBJ1-1,few,TRBV10-1,CASSDGTEAFF
TRBJ2-5,.,TRBV2,CASRGTSAETQYF
TRBJ2-2,.,TRBV5-4,CASSLTGDTGELFF
TRBJ1-5,once,TRBV27,CASSFWADSNQPQHF
TRBJ1-5,.,TRBV6-2/TRBV6-3,CASSSPDQPQHF
TRBJ1-5,.,TRBV19,CASGSGQDSNQPQHF